This TCR beta chain was identified during a study of blood T cell repertoires in COVID-19. The germline V gene encodes CDR1 ENHRY and CDR2 SYGVKD. Unmatched junction bases numbered 9, after V lost 10 bases and J lost 5 bases. The CDR3 totals 13 residues. This table comes from immunoSEQ multiplex PCR, and its TCRdb copy is limited to in-frame clones, with some not included. The table lists about 60,000 clones, roughly 79% of them singletons. Sequencing was done on a sample of peripheral blood. The clonotype originates from a human donor in a cohort sampled during active COVID-19. The gene calls are TRBV10-3 and TRBJ2-5, with 8 nucleotides matching TRBD1. The CDR3 here is CATRTGQGETQYF. The DNA for the CDR3 is TGTGCCACCCGGACAGGGCAGGGGGAGACCCAGTACTTC.